Below, one T cell receptor beta chain is given with its context. Its antigen is unknown. In germline, CDR1 is LGHNA, CDR2 YNFKEQ. The CDR3 has 15 amino acids. The V and J ends lost 0 bases and 10 bases, in that order; junction bases with no gene match: 7. The entry originates in a study of cytomegalovirus exposure and HLA in healthy donors. The study ran its PCR with 60 Vbeta and 13 Jbeta primers. TCRdb keeps only in-frame clones here, not all; method: immunoSEQ multiplex PCR. Of fewer than 150,000 clones detected, roughly 80% appear once; the ten largest clones hold 4.5% to 6%. Overall study findings and caveats: Excluded were some V segments that proved indistinguishable, including TRBV6-2 and TRBV6-3. For most TCR beta V segments, an earlier analysis put the productive rate at about 87% or about 30% of the time.

J is TRBJ1-4 and V is TRBV4-2, with 8 nucleotides matching TRBD1. The specimen sequenced was PBMCs. The receptor was derived from a woman aged 50 to 65 in good health and CMV-seronegative. The CDR3 coding sequence is TGTGCCAGCAGCCAAGAGGCAGGGGGCGACGGAAAACTGTTTTTT. Translated: CASSQEAGGDGKLFF.